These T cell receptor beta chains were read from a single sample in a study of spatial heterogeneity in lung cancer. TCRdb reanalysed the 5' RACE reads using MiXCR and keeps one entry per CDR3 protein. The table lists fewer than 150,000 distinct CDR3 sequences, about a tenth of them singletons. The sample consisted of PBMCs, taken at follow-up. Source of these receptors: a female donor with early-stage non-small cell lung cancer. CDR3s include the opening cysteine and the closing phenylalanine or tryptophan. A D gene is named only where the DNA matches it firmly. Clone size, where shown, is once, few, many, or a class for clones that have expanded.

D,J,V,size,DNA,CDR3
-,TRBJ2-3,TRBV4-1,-,TGCGCCAGCAGCCAAGTAGGACAGTTGACCACAGATACGCAGTATTTT,CASSQVGQLTTDTQYF
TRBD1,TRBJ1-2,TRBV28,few,TGTGCCAGCAGGCAAAGCCCGGGACAGGGCCAAGATGGCTACACCTTC,CASRQSPGQGQDGYTF
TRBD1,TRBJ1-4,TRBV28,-,TGTGCCAGCAGTCCGGGGACAGGGCTTGGAGGACTGTTTTTT,CASSPGTGLGGLFF
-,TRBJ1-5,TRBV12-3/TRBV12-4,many,TGTGCCAGCAGTAAGTGGCCGGGTGGTCAGCCCCAGCATTTT,CASSKWPGGQPQHF
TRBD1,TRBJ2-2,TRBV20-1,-,TGCAGTGCTCTCGGACAGGGGGCAGGCGGGGAGCTGTTTTTT,CSALGQGAGGELFF
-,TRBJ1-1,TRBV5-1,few,TGCGCCAGCAGCCCGACAACGAACACTGAAGCTTTCTTT,CASSPTTNTEAFF
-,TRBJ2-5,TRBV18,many,TGTGCCAGCTCACGTGGACAGAACCAAGAGACCCAGTACTTC,CASSRGQNQETQYF
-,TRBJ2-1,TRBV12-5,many,TGTGCTAGTGGTTTTTCGGCTGGGGTCAATGAGCAGTTCTTC,CASGFSAGVNEQFF
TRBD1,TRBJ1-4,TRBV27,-,TGTGCCAGCAGAACAGGGGGCGCGGGGGATGAAAAACTGTTTTTT,CASRTGGAGDEKLFF
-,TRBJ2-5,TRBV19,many,TGTGCCAGTAGTATGACCGGGAGTCTGGAGACCCAGTACTTC,CASSMTGSLETQYF
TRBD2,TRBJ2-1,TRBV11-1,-,TGTGCCAGCAGGTCACTAGCGGGAGCTCACTACAATGAGCAGTTCTTC,CASRSLAGAHYNEQFF
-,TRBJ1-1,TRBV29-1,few,TGCAGCGTGGAGGTCATAAGGGCTAACACTGAAGCTTTCTTT,CSVEVIRANTEAFF
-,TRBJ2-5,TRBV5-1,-,TGCGCCAGCAGCTTGTCAAATACGGAGACCCAGTACTTC,CASSLSNTETQYF
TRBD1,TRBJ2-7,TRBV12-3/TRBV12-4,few,TGTGCCAGCAGACAACAGGGGTTTGGCTCCTACGAGCAGTACTTC,CASRQQGFGSYEQYF
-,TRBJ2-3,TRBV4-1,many,TGCGCCAGCAGCCAAGAGGATCTCCCAGATACGCAGTATTTT,CASSQEDLPDTQYF
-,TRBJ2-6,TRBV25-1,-,TGTGCCAGTATCGGGGGAAGGCCTAGCTCTGGGGCCAACGTCCTGACTTTC,CASIGGRPSSGANVLTF